A single sample gave rise to the 5 T cell receptor beta chains below, sequenced in a study of T cells after posttransplantation cyclophosphamide. Here immunoSEQ multiplex PCR was the method, and the copy in TCRdb shows in-frame clones only, minus some. The sample includes 19,000 or so clones, 95% to 99% seen only once; the top ten take about 0.13%. The sequencing sample was made of naive CD8+ T cells sorted from PBMCs. These receptors came from a man in his forties or fifties in good health, CMV-negative, and a related stem cell transplant donor.

This clone occurred once. The chain uses TRBV19 and TRBJ1-1, with a possible D match to TRBD1 (6 bases). Germline-derived CDR1 and CDR2 are LNHDA and SQIVND (reference sequence). V lost 7 bases to trimming and J lost 3 bases, with 12 bases between them. The CDR3 sequence is 13 residues long. The chain's CDR3 is CASKPQGYTEAFF. The DNA for the CDR3 is TGTGCCAGTAAACCACAGGGCTACACTGAAGCTTTCTTT.

This chain uses TRBV14 with TRBJ1-1; D may be TRBD1 (6 bases). CDR1 is SGHDN, CDR2 FVKESK, per germline. The length of the CDR3 is 15 residues. V shed 0 bases and J shed 1 base, with 9 bases lying between them. The CDR3 is CASSQEGARNTEAFF. For the CDR3, the DNA is TGTGCCAGCAGCCAAGAGGGGGCTAGGAACACTGAAGCTTTCTTT. The entire variable domain, with the rest obtained from reference TRBV14 and TRBJ1-1, is as follows: EAGVTQFPSHSVIEKGQTVTLRCDPISGHDNLYWYRRVMGKEIKFLLHFVKESKQDESGMPNNRFLAERTGGTYSTLKVQPAELEDSGVYFCASSQEGARNTEAFFGQGTRLTVV.

The gene calls are TRBV29-1 and TRBJ1-1; D not resolved. V lost 6 bases and J 8 bases, leaving 19 bases between the germline ends. Germline values: CDR1 SQVTM, CDR2 ANQGSEA. The CDR3 has 13 residues. The CDR3 loop reads CSVRTERPEEAFF. Written as DNA, the CDR3 is TGCAGCGTCCGAACCGAGAGGCCCGAGGAAGCTTTCTTT.

This chain uses TRBV27 with TRBJ2-3; tentatively, D is TRBD2 (6 bases). The V gene lost 9 bases and the J gene lost 2 bases, with 15 bases spanning the gap. The length of the CDR3 is 14 residues. From germline, CDR1 is MNHEY and CDR2 SMNVEV (reference sequence). CDR3 sequence (DNA): TGTGCCAGTGCACGGGACTCCTACACAGATACGCAGTATTTT. This encodes CASARDSYTDTQYF.

The chain has TRBV10-3 and TRBJ1-2; tentative D call: TRBD1 (5 bases). This CDR3 region has 13 residues. V lost 7 bases and J 8 bases, leaving 17 bases between the germline ends. In germline, CDR1 is ENHRY, CDR2 SYGVKD. CDR3 region: CAIMGGLGRGYTF. The CDR3 coding sequence is TGTGCCATCATGGGGGGATTGGGTAGAGGCTACACCTTC.